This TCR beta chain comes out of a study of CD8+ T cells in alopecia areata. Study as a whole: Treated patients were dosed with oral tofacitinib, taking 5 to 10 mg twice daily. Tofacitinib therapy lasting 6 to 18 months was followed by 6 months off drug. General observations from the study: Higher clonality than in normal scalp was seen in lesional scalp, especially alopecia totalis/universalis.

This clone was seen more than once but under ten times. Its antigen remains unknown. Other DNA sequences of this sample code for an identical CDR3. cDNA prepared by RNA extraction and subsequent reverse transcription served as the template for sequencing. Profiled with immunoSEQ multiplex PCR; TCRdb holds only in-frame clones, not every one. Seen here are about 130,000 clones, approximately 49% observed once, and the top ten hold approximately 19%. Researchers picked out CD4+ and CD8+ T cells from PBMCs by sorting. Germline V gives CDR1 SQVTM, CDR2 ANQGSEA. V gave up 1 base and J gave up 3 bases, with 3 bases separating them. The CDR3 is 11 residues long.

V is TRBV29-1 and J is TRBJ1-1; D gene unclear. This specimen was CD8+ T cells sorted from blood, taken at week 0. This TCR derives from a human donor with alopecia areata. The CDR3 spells CSVEVDTEAFF. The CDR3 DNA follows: TGCAGCGTTGAAGTAGACACTGAAGCTTTCTTT.